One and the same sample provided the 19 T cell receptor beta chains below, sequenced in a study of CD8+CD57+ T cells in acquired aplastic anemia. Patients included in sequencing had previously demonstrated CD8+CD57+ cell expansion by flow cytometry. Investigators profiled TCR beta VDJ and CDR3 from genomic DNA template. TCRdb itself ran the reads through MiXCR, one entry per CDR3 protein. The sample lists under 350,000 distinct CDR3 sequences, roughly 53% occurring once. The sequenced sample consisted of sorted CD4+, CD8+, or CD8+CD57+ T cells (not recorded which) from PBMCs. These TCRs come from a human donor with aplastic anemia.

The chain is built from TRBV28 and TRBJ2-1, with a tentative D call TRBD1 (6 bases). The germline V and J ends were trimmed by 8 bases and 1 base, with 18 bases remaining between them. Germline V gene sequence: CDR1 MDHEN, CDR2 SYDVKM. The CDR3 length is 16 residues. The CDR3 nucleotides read TGTGCCAGCGGTAGTGGGGGCGGTGAGTCCTACAATGAGCAGTTCTTC. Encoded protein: CASGSGGGESYNEQFF. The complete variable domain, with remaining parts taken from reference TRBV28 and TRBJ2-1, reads DVKVTQSSRYLVKRTGEKVFLECVQDMDHENMFWYRQDPGLGLRLIYFSYDVKMKEKGDIPEGYSVSREKKERFSLILESASTNQTSMYLCASGSGGGESYNEQFFGPGTRLTVL.

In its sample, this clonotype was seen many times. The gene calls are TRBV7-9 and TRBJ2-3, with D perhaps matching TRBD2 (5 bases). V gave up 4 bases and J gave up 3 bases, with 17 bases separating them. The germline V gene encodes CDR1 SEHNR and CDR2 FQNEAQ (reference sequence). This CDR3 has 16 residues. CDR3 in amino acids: CASSSGPRSGTDTQYF. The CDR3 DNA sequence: TGTGCCAGCAGCTCAGGACCGCGCTCGGGGACAGATACGCAGTATTTT.

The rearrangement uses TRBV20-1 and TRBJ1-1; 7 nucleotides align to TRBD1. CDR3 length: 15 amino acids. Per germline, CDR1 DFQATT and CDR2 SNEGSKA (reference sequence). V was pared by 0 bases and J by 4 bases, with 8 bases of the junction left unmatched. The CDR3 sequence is CSARDRWDSRTEAFF. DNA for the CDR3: TGCAGTGCTAGAGATCGATGGGACAGCCGCACTGAAGCTTTCTTT.

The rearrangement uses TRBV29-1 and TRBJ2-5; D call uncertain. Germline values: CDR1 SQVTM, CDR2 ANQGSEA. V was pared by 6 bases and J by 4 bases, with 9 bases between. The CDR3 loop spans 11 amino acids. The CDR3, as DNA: TGCAGCGTCCGGATCGGAGAGACCCAGTACTTC. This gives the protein CSVRIGETQYF.

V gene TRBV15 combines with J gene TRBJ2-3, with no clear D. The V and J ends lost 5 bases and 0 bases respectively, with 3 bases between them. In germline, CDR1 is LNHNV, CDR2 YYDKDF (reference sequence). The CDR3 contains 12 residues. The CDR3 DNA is TGTGCCACCAGCCCGAGCACAGATACGCAGTATTTT. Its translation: CATSPSTDTQYF.

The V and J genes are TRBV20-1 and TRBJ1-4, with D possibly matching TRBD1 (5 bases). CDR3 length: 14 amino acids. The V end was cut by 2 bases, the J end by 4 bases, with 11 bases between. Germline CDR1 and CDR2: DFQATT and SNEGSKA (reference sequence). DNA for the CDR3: TGCAGTGCTAGAAGAGGGCAGGGTAATGAAAAACTGTTTTTT. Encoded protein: CSARRGQGNEKLFF.

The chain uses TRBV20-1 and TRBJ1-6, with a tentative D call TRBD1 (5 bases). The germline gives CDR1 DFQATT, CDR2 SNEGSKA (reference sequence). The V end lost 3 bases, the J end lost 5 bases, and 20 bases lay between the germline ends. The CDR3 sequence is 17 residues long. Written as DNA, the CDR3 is TGCAGTGCTAGCGTAATAACCGGGACTCGGGATAATTCACCCCTCCACTTT. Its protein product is CSASVITGTRDNSPLHF.

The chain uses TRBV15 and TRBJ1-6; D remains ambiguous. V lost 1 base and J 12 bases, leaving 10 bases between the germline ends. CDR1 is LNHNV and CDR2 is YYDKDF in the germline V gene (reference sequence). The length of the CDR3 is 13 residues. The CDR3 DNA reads TGTGCCACCAGCAGAGGACCGCAGAGACCCCTCCACTTT. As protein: CATSRGPQRPLHF.

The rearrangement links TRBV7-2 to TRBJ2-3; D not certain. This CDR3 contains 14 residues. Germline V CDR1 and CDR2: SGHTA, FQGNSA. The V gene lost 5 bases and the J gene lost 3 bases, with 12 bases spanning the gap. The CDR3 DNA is TGTGCCAGCAGCCACGGCCGCCGGACAGATACGCAGTATTTT. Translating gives CASSHGRRTDTQYF.

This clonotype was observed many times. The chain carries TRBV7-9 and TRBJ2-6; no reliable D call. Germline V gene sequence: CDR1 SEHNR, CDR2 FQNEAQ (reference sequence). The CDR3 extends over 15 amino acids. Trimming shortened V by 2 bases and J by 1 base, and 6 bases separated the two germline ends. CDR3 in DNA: TGTGCCAGCAGCTTACACGATTCTGGGGCCAACGTCCTGACTTTC. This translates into CASSLHDSGANVLTF.

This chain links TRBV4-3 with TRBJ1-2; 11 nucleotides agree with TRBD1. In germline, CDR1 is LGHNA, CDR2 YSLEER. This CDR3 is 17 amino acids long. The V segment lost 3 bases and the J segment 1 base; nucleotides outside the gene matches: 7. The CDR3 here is CASSHAGTGGGNYGYTF. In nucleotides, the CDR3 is TGCGCCAGCAGCCACGCAGGGACAGGGGGAGGTAACTATGGCTACACCTTC.

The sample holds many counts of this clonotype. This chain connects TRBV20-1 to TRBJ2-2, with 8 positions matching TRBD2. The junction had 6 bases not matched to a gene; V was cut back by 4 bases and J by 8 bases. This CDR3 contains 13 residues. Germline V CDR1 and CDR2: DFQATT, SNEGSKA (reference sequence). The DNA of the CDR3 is TGCAGTGCTACCGGACGGGGGGGGGGGGAGCTGTTTTTT. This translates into CSATGRGGGELFF.

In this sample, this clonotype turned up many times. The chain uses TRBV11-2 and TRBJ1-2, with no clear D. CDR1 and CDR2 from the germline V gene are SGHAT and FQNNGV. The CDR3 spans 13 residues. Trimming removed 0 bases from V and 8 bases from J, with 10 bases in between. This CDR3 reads CASSLEGERGYTF. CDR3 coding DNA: TGTGCCAGCAGCTTAGAAGGAGAGCGGGGCTACACCTTC.

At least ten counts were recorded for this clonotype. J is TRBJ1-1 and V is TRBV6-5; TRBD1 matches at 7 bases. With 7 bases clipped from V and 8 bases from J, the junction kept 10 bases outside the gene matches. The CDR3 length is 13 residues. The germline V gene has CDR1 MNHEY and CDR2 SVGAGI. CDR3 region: CASTLGRTGEAFF. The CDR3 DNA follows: TGTGCCAGCACTCTAGGGAGGACAGGCGAAGCTTTCTTT.

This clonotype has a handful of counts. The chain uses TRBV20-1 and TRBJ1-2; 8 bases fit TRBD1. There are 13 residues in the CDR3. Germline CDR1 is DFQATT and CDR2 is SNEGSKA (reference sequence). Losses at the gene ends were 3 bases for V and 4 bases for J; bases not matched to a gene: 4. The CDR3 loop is CSASGQGFYGYTF. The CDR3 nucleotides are TGCAGTGCTAGCGGACAGGGTTTCTATGGCTACACCTTC.

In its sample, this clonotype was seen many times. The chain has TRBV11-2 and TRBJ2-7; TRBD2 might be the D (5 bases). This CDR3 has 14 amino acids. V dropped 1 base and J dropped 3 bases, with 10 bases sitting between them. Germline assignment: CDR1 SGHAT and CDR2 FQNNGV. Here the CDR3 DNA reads TGTGCCAGCAGCTTAGCCTATCGGGACTACGAGCAGTACTTC. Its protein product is CASSLAYRDYEQYF.

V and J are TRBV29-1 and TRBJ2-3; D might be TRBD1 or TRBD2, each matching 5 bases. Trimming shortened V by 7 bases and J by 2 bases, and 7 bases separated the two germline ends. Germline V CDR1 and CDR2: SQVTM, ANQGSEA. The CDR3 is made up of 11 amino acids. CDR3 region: CSGGPTDTQYF. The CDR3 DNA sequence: TGCAGCGGGGGACCCACAGATACGCAGTATTTT.

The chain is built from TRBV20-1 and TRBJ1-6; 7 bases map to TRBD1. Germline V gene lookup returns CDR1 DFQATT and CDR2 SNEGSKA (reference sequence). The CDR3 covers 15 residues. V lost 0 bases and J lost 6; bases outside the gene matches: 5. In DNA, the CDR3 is TGCAGTGCTAGAGATCGGAACAGGGGTAATTCACCCCTCCACTTT. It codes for CSARDRNRGNSPLHF.

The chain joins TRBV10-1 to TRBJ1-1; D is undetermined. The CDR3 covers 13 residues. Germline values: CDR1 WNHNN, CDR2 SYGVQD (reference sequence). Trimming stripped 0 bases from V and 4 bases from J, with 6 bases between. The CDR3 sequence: CASSESWGTEAFF. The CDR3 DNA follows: TGCGCCAGCAGTGAGTCATGGGGCACTGAAGCTTTCTTT.